These T cell receptor beta chains were read from a single sample in a study of identical twins' blood T cells. One entry per CDR3 protein, called by TCRdb with MiXCR from the 5' RACE reads. The top ten hold 5.5% to 6.5% of the sample, which has a few hundred thousand distinct CDR3 sequences, 25% to 35% seen once. The sequenced sample was PBMCs. The receptors were gathered from a woman between 18 and 55 years old in good health. Both conserved end residues are part of each CDR3. Each record gives: CDR3 DNA, CDR3 protein, clone size, D gene, J gene, V gene. D genes are given only for firm matches. Size is stated for part of the rows, as once, few or many counts, or as a class when the clone is expanded.

TGCGCCAGCAGCCCCTACGAGGGGGCGGAAAACACTGAAGCTTTCTTT,CASSPYEGAENTEAFF,-,TRBD1,TRBJ1-1,TRBV4-3
TGCAGCGTTGAGGGACCTTTGAGGAACACTGAAGCTTTCTTT,CSVEGPLRNTEAFF,-,-,TRBJ1-1,TRBV29-1
TGCAGTGCTTCACCAGGGGTGTCAGAGACCCAGTACTTC,CSASPGVSETQYF,few,-,TRBJ2-5,TRBV20-1
TGTGCCATCAGACCACCAGAAACAGGGAGGGATGGCTACACCTTC,CAIRPPETGRDGYTF,-,-,TRBJ1-2,TRBV10-3
TGTGCCAGTAGCCCAGGGACTTTGAATGAGCAGTTCTTC,CASSPGTLNEQFF,-,-,TRBJ2-1,TRBV19
TGTGCCACCAGTGAGTCACAGGGAGGAACTGAAGCTTTATTT,CATSESQGGTEALF,-,-,TRBJ1-1,TRBV10-3
TGTGCCAGCAGATACCGGGACTTTGATACGCAGTATTTT,CASRYRDFDTQYF,few,-,TRBJ2-3,TRBV7-9
TGTGCCAGCAGCGAGACCCCCCACGAGCAGTACTTC,CASSETPHEQYF,-,-,TRBJ2-7,TRBV11-2
TGTGCCAGCAGTTTCCCGGGGGGGAACACTGAAGCTTTCTTT,CASSFPGGNTEAFF,few,-,TRBJ1-1,TRBV6-5
TGTGCCATAGGACTAGCGGGAGGCGATGAGCAGTTCTTC,CAIGLAGGDEQFF,-,TRBD2,TRBJ2-1,TRBV10-3
-,CASWGQGSYEQCF,-,-,TRBJ2-7,TRBV11-2
TGCGCCAGCAGCTTGGCCCTTTTAGCGGGAGATCTATTAGATACGCAGTATTTT,CASSLALLAGDLLDTQYF,-,TRBD2,TRBJ2-3,TRBV5-1
TGCGCCAGCAGCTTGCTAGTGGGGGTCAATGAGCAGTTCTTC,CASSLLVGVNEQFF,-,-,TRBJ2-1,TRBV5-1
TGCGCCAGCAGCCCCGGGACTTTAACCGGGGAGCTGTTTTTT,CASSPGTLTGELFF,few,-,TRBJ2-2,TRBV5-1
TGTGCCAGCATTCAGGACACCGGGGAGCTGTTTTTT,CASIQDTGELFF,-,-,TRBJ2-2,TRBV12-3/TRBV12-4
TGTACCAGCAGTAGGGGACAGGGGAGTGGAAAACTGTTTTTT,CTSSRGQGSGKLFF,once,TRBD1,TRBJ1-4,TRBV7-9
TGTGCCAGCAGCCAAGGGACGAGAGGTGACAATGAGCAGTTCTTC,CASSQGTRGDNEQFF,-,-,TRBJ2-1,TRBV3-1
TGCGCCAGCAGCTTGGAGACTAGCGGGAGGACCGGAGATACGCAGTATTTT,CASSLETSGRTGDTQYF,-,TRBD2,TRBJ2-3,TRBV5-1
TGTGCCAGCAGCAGGGGACAGAGCGGATTTACGCAGTATTTT,CASSRGQSGFTQYF,-,TRBD1,TRBJ2-3,TRBV25-1
TGTGCCAGCAGCCAGGATTCCGGGACCGCATTGACGTTT,CASSQDSGTALTF,few,-,TRBJ1-3,TRBV4-2
TGTGCCAGCAGCGGACCCTCACGGGAAAAACTGTTTTTT,CASSGPSREKLFF,many,-,TRBJ1-4,TRBV9
TGCAGTGCTAACATGGGGGGGAGCAATCAGCCCCAGCATTTT,CSANMGGSNQPQHF,-,-,TRBJ1-5,TRBV20-1